Below are 21 T cell receptor beta chains sequenced from a single sample in a study of T cells in narcolepsy. Profiled with immunoSEQ multiplex PCR; TCRdb holds only in-frame clones, not every one. The sample has 30,000 to 35,000 clones, roughly 87% seen once. The sample comprised CD45RA- memory CD4+ T cells from PBMCs. The receptor source for this set is a human donor with narcolepsy.

This sequence joins TRBV5-1 and TRBJ2-7; perhaps TRBD2 as D (7 bases). Germline loops: CDR1 SGHRS, CDR2 YFSETQ. The CDR3 sequence is 13 residues long. Trimming left V 7 bases short and J 4 bases short, with 15 bases between. The CDR3 DNA sequence: TGCGCCAGCGGCGGCGGGGGCGGATACGAGCAGTACTTC. This gives the protein CASGGGGGYEQYF.

V is TRBV2 and J is TRBJ2-2; TRBD1 matches at 7 bases. The ends lost 6 bases at V and 5 bases at J; junction bases unmatched: 9. The CDR3 length is 15 residues. CDR1 is SNHLY and CDR2 is FYNNEI in the germline V gene. The CDR3 protein is CASSPSRQGTGELFF. In nucleotides, the CDR3 is TGTGCCAGCAGCCCCTCGCGACAGGGAACCGGGGAGCTGTTTTTT.

The rearrangement links TRBV5-1 to TRBJ1-5, with 7 bases aligning to TRBD1. Trimming at V came to 7 bases and at J to 6 bases, leaving 10 bases not matched to a gene. Germline assignment: CDR1 SGHRS and CDR2 YFSETQ. This CDR3 is built from 14 residues. The CDR3 here is CASPTNRGGQPQHF. DNA for the CDR3: TGCGCCAGCCCGACCAACAGGGGCGGTCAGCCCCAGCATTTT. Full variable domain (remainder filled in from reference TRBV5-1 and TRBJ1-5): KAGVTQTPRYLIKTRGQQVTLSCSPISGHRSVSWYQQTPGQGLQFLFEYFSETQRNKGNFPGRFSGRQFSNSRSEMNVSTLELGDSALYLCASPTNRGGQPQHFGDGTRLSIL.

The chain links TRBV7-2 to TRBJ2-7; D possibly corresponds to TRBD2 (7 bases). Trimming shortened V by 2 bases and J by 5 bases, and 16 bases separated the two germline ends. This CDR3 contains 15 residues. From germline, CDR1 is SGHTA and CDR2 FQGNSA. In nucleotides, the CDR3 is TGTGCCAGCAGCTTAATGGGGGGGCCGTTCCACGAGCAGTACTTC. Amino acids: CASSLMGGPFHEQYF.

The rearrangement uses TRBV10-1 and TRBJ2-3; the match to TRBD2 covers 9 bases. This CDR3 spans 14 amino acids. V lost 2 bases, J lost 6 bases, and 3 bases stayed unmatched. Germline V lookup: CDR1 WNHNN, CDR2 SYGVQD (reference sequence). As DNA, the CDR3 is TGCGCCAGCAGTGAGGGACTAGCGATGGATACGCAGTATTTT. This gives the protein CASSEGLAMDTQYF.

This clone turned up a few times. The chain uses TRBV5-1 and TRBJ2-5; possible D gene TRBD1, 6 bases. Trimming cost V 2 bases and J 5 bases, with 13 bases left between them. In germline, CDR1 is SGHRS, CDR2 YFSETQ. The CDR3 is made up of 14 amino acids. The CDR3 DNA is TGCGCCAGCAGCTTAAATGCAGGGGAGGAGACCCAGTACTTC. Its protein is CASSLNAGEETQYF. The full variable domain, rest sourced from reference TRBV5-1 and TRBJ2-5, is KAGVTQTPRYLIKTRGQQVTLSCSPISGHRSVSWYQQTPGQGLQFLFEYFSETQRNKGNFPGRFSGRQFSNSRSEMNVSTLELGDSALYLCASSLNAGEETQYFGPGTRLLVL.

This chain connects TRBV30 to TRBJ2-1, with D perhaps TRBD2 (5 bases). Looked up from germline, CDR1 is GTSNPN and CDR2 is SVGIG (reference sequence). The ends were cut back, 3 bases at V and 2 bases at J, with 11 bases in the middle. CDR3 length equals 14 residues. The chain's CDR3 is CAWSAGLAYNEQFF. CDR3 nucleotides: TGTGCCTGGAGCGCCGGACTTGCCTACAATGAGCAGTTCTTC.

This chain connects TRBV10-3 to TRBJ1-1; 7 bases are shared with TRBD1. Germline V gives CDR1 ENHRY, CDR2 SYGVKD. The V segment lost 4 bases and the J segment 3 bases; nucleotides outside the gene matches: 5. The CDR3 loop spans 14 amino acids. The CDR3 sequence is CAISARQGDTEAFF. CDR3 sequence (DNA): TGTGCCATCAGTGCTAGGCAGGGGGACACTGAAGCTTTCTTT.

The rearrangement uses TRBV7-3 and TRBJ1-2; the match to TRBD1 covers 10 bases. Trimming removed 2 bases from V and 6 bases from J; junction bases left unmatched: 12. Per germline, CDR1 SGHTA and CDR2 FQGTGA. The CDR3 is 17 residues long. CDR3 loop: CASSLENTGTGAHGYTF. CDR3 bases: TGTGCCAGCAGCTTAGAAAATACCGGGACAGGGGCCCATGGCTACACCTTC.

This clone has more than one count but fewer than ten. J is TRBJ1-5 and V is TRBV4-2; the D is unclear. Germline CDR1 and CDR2: LGHNA and YNFKEQ. Deletions cut 4 bases from V and 1 base from J, with 11 bases between. The CDR3 is made up of 15 amino acids. The CDR3, as DNA: TGTGCCAGCAGCCCTTATTTTAACAGCAATCAGCCCCAGCATTTT. It codes for CASSPYFNSNQPQHF.

The V call is TRBV19, the J call TRBJ1-4, with 8 positions matching TRBD1. CDR1 is LNHDA and CDR2 is SQIVND in the germline V gene (reference sequence). J gave up 4 bases and V 6 bases, and 7 bases lay outside the gene matches. CDR3 length: 15 amino acids. CDR3 amino acids: CASSPMDRDNEKLFF. The CDR3 DNA is TGTGCCAGTAGCCCCATGGACAGGGATAATGAAAAACTGTTTTTT.

This chain joins TRBV7-2 and TRBJ1-3; 9 bases line up with TRBD1. The trim removed 5 bases at V and 3 bases at J, leaving 8 bases unmatched. CDR3 size: 16 residues. Germline V gene data show CDR1 as SGHTA and CDR2 as FQGNSA. CDR3 region: CASSPRTGEGGNTIYF. As DNA, the CDR3 is TGTGCCAGCAGCCCGCGGACAGGGGAAGGTGGAAACACCATATATTTT.

The rearrangement joins TRBV2 to TRBJ1-3, with unresolved D. CDR3 length equals 12 residues. CDR1 SNHLY and CDR2 FYNNEI come from the germline V gene. V gave up 6 bases and J gave up 0 bases, with 3 bases separating them. In DNA, the CDR3 is TGTGCCAGCAGCGGCTCTGGAAACACCATATATTTT. It translates to CASSGSGNTIYF.

J is TRBJ2-2 and V is TRBV27; TRBD2 matches at 8 bases. The CDR3 loop spans 14 amino acids. From germline, CDR1 is MNHEY and CDR2 SMNVEV (reference sequence). The V segment lost 7 bases and the J segment 7 bases; nucleotides outside the gene matches: 8. The CDR3 DNA reads as TGTGCCAGCATCCTTAGCGGGGCGGGCGGGGAGCTGTTTTTT. Amino acid sequence: CASILSGAGGELFF.

The chain combines TRBV4-2 with TRBJ2-3; 7 bases agree with TRBD2. V gave up 0 bases and J gave up 0 bases; unmatched junction bases: 3. The CDR3 loop spans 16 amino acids. The germline V gene encodes CDR1 LGHNA and CDR2 YNFKEQ. CDR3 amino acids: CASSQDLADSTDTQYF. The CDR3 DNA reads as TGTGCCAGCAGCCAAGACCTAGCGGATAGCACAGATACGCAGTATTTT.

The chain recombines TRBV18 with TRBJ1-1, with 7 bases aligning to TRBD1. The V gene's germline CDR1 is KGHSH and CDR2 LQKENI. This CDR3 spans 12 amino acids. Trimming at V came to 2 bases and at J to 10 bases, leaving 4 bases not matched to a gene. CDR3 in DNA: TGTGCCAGCTCACCAACAGGGGTGGGAGCTTTCTTT. Translated: CASSPTGVGAFF.

The chain uses TRBV7-2 and TRBJ2-1, with 13 bases aligning to TRBD2. Germline CDR1 SGHTA, CDR2 FQGNSA. J was trimmed by 6 bases and V by 3 bases; bases with no gene match: 2. The CDR3 is 15 amino acids. Here the CDR3 reads CASSFTSGGGNEQFF. CDR3 in DNA: TGTGCCAGCAGCTTTACTAGCGGGGGGGGCAATGAGCAGTTCTTC.

The J gene is TRBJ2-1, the V gene TRBV5-8; D remains unclear. V shed 5 bases and J shed 3 bases, with 12 bases lying between them. The CDR3 contains 14 residues. CDR1 is SGHTS and CDR2 is YDEGEE in the germline V gene. CDR3 nucleotide sequence: TGTGCCAGCAGTTTATTTCCTAGCTACAATGAGCAGTTCTTC. Encoded protein: CASSLFPSYNEQFF.

This clone was counted between two and nine times. The J gene is TRBJ1-6, the V gene TRBV5-5; possible D gene TRBD1, 6 bases. The V end was cut by 3 bases, the J end by 6 bases, with 10 bases between. This CDR3 contains 14 residues. The germline V gene has CDR1 SGHKS and CDR2 YYEKEE (reference sequence). CDR3 region: CASSYGTPNSPLHF. The CDR3 nucleotides read TGTGCCAGCAGCTACGGGACACCTAATTCACCCCTCCACTTT.

This clone has a single count. The chain combines TRBV5-1 with TRBJ2-3; TRBD1 matches 9 bases. CDR1 and CDR2 (germline): SGHRS, YFSETQ. CDR3 length equals 18 residues. The V segment lost 4 bases and the J segment 0 bases; nucleotides outside the gene matches: 12. The CDR3 reads CASSTGQGIGPSTDTQYF. In DNA, the CDR3 is TGCGCCAGCAGCACCGGACAGGGGATAGGACCTAGCACAGATACGCAGTATTTT.

V gene TRBV9 combines with J gene TRBJ2-1; TRBD1 agrees at 9 bases. Germline CDR1 is SGDLS and CDR2 is YYNGEE. The length of the CDR3 is 16 residues. The ends lost 0 bases at V and 4 bases at J; junction bases unmatched: 5. The CDR3 sequence: CASSVGGTGMYNEQFF. The CDR3 coding sequence is TGTGCCAGCAGCGTAGGAGGGACAGGGATGTACAATGAGCAGTTCTTC.